This T cell receptor (beta chain) is drawn from a study of a mutant IDH1 vaccine in newly diagnosed glioma. This clone was counted between two and nine times. The target antigen is unknown. Time point indicated: week 47, end of study. Doses consisted of 300 ug of mutant IDH1 20-mer peptide each, paired with topical imiquimod. Germline-derived CDR1 and CDR2 are SGHDN and FVKESK. CDR3 length equals 12 residues. Between the trimmed V and J ends, which lost 4 bases and 3 bases, there was a span of 4 bases. Measured with immunoSEQ multiplex PCR; TCRdb has only the in-frame clones, and not every one. The sample lists approximately 50,000 clones; 83% were seen once.

The TCR was taken from a woman in her fifties or sixties with glioma. This rearrangement joins TRBV14 to TRBJ2-1; D is ambiguous. The sample consisted of PBMCs, taken from a glioma patient whose treatment included an IDH1 peptide vaccine. The CDR3 region has the DNA TGTGCCAGCAGCCGGGACTACAATGAGCAGTTCTTC. It codes for CASSRDYNEQFF.